This T cell receptor (beta chain) was captured by sequencing in a study of PD-1 blockade in classical Hodgkin lymphoma. Noted time point: cycle 4 day 1 (C4D1), after 5 to 7 weeks of nivolumab. Relapses following autologous stem cell transplantation were seen in all patients, with brentuximab vedotin exposure varying. Measured with immunoSEQ multiplex PCR; TCRdb has only the in-frame clones, and not every one. The table includes approximately 29,000 clones, roughly four fifths detected once. Study-wide results and limits: Diversity similar to that of newly diagnosed patients was seen at baseline in complete responders.

V lost 5 bases, J lost 8 bases, and 16 bases lay in between. The CDR3 has 13 residues. CDR1 SGHRS and CDR2 YFSETQ come from the germline V gene. Turning to this clone: Its antigen remains unidentified.

This chain connects TRBV5-1 to TRBJ1-2, with D hard to call. Sequencing used peripheral blood mononuclear cells (PBMCs), obtained before the fourth cycle of nivolumab. The source is a human donor with classical Hodgkin lymphoma. Written as DNA, the CDR3 is TGCGCCAGCAGTCCCACATTTGGGGAAGGCTACACCTTC. Translated: CASSPTFGEGYTF.